Many counts were recorded for the clone carrying this T cell receptor (beta chain). Its specificity is not known. The data originate from a study of CD8 T cells in ankylosing spondylitis. The study, taken as a whole, reports: A subset of motif variants has previously been described in the synovial fluid and blood of reactive arthritis. The clones that were linked to disease were reported to be significantly enriched in matched synovial fluid samples from ankylosing spondylitis patients. Blood from ankylosing spondylitis patients appeared to carry a characteristic roughly 8-variant TCR beta motif.

The CDR3 is 16 residues long. V lost 4 bases to trimming and J lost 0 bases, with 13 bases between them. The germline V gene has CDR1 SGHVS and CDR2 FNYEAQ. The TCR beta libraries were generated through quantitative 5'-RACE incorporating molecular barcodes. TCRdb redid the calling of the 5' RACE reads with MiXCR, one entry per CDR3 protein. The table records approximately 130,000 distinct CDR3 sequences, roughly 10% of them present only once. Sequencing was done on a sample of blood, either unsorted or a sorted T cell fraction (not recorded which). This sequence joins TRBV7-6 and TRBJ2-1; D is perhaps TRBD1 or TRBD2 (5 bases each). The TCR originated in a female donor with ankylosing spondylitis or in good health (not recorded which). The CDR3 DNA reads TGTGCCAGCAGCTCACGAGGGGCTAGCTCCTACAATGAGCAGTTCTTC. It translates to CASSSRGASSYNEQFF.